These 10 T cell receptor beta chains share one sample of origin, sequenced in a study of cytomegalovirus exposure and HLA in healthy donors listed by TCRdb under 2017. The library was produced with the immunoSEQ multiplex PCR assay. For the multiplex PCR, a mixture combining 60 forward primers for TCR Vbeta segments and 13 reverse primers for TCR Jbeta segments was used. Sourced from immuneACCESS, this table was stored by TCRdb with only in-frame sequences that have V and J called. A share of the clones is absent; for the studies checked, an unresolved V gene accounts for under half, and the remainder has no known explanation. The sample table records roughly 110,000 clones; around three quarters of these occur just once. Jointly, the top ten make up over 9.5% of the sample. The source material was PBMCs. These TCRs come from a man between 35 and 55 years old in good health and CMV-seropositive.

This clone has only a few counts. The chain has TRBV5-1 and TRBJ1-2, with D possibly being TRBD1 (6 bases). CDR1 is SGHRS, CDR2 YFSETQ, per germline. The V end was cut by 0 bases, the J end by 6 bases, with 15 bases between. This CDR3 has 15 residues. The CDR3 DNA reads TGCGCCAGCAGCTTGGCCCGGGCAGGGGTGGATGGCTACACCTTC. This sequence encodes CASSLARAGVDGYTF. Using reference TRBV5-1 and TRBJ1-2 for the parts outside the CDR3, the full variable domain is KAGVTQTPRYLIKTRGQQVTLSCSPISGHRSVSWYQQTPGQGLQFLFEYFSETQRNKGNFPGRFSGRQFSNSRSEMNVSTLELGDSALYLCASSLARAGVDGYTFGSGTRLTVV.

V and J are TRBV5-1 and TRBJ2-7, with D tentatively TRBD2 (6 bases). V lost 1 base, J lost 6 bases, and 14 bases lay in between. The CDR3 runs 14 residues. Per the germline V gene, CDR1 is SGHRS and CDR2 is YFSETQ. The CDR3 region is CASSLLGTQSEQYF. CDR3 in DNA: TGCGCCAGCAGCTTGTTGGGGACTCAGAGCGAGCAGTACTTC.

The chain carries TRBV19 and TRBJ2-1, with 8 bases fitting TRBD2. The V segment lost 4 bases and the J segment 13 bases; nucleotides outside the gene matches: 9. The CDR3 runs 13 residues. Looked up from germline, CDR1 is LNHDA and CDR2 is SQIVND (reference sequence). The CDR3 DNA sequence: TGTGCCAGTAGTACGCGGGGGGTGAGGGGACAGTTCTTC. It yields the protein CASSTRGVRGQFF. The variable domain in full, with the rest retrieved from reference TRBV19 and TRBJ2-1, is DGGITQSPKYLFRKEGQNVTLSCEQNLNHDAMYWYRQDPGQGLRLIYYSQIVNDFQKGDIAEGYSVSREKKESFPLTVTSAQKNPTAFYLCASSTRGVRGQFFGPGTRLTVL.

This clone was counted once. The V call is TRBV19, the J call TRBJ1-2; 7 nucleotides line up with TRBD1. CDR3 length equals 14 residues. V lost 6 bases to trimming and J lost 4 bases; unmatched junction nucleotides: 8. Germline V lookup: CDR1 LNHDA, CDR2 SQIVND (reference sequence). The CDR3: CASRNTGVGYGYTF. The CDR3 coding sequence is TGTGCCAGTAGAAACACAGGGGTGGGCTATGGCTACACCTTC.

The rearrangement links TRBV5-1 to TRBJ1-1, with TRBD1 as a possible D gene (5 bases). The CDR3 is 14 residues long. Germline V gene sequence: CDR1 SGHRS, CDR2 YFSETQ. V was trimmed by 4 bases and J by 3 bases, leaving 13 bases between them. The CDR3 loop reads CASSPRTGDTEAFF. Written as DNA, the CDR3 is TGCGCCAGCAGCCCCCGGACGGGGGACACTGAAGCTTTCTTT.

The gene calls are TRBV30 and TRBJ1-1; no clear D gene. Trimming left V 7 bases short and J 6 bases short, with 18 bases between. This CDR3 comprises 13 residues. Germline V CDR1 and CDR2: GTSNPN, SVGIG (reference sequence). The CDR3 here is CASTQLSAAEAFF. Here the CDR3 DNA reads TGTGCCTCGACCCAGTTGAGCGCGGCTGAAGCTTTCTTT.

The chain is built from TRBV6-5 and TRBJ1-1; 7 positions agree with TRBD1. The CDR3 has 14 residues. V lost 5 bases to trimming and J lost 0 bases; unmatched junction nucleotides: 3. In germline, CDR1 is MNHEY, CDR2 SVGAGI. CDR3: CASSQQGMNTEAFF. The DNA of the CDR3 is TGTGCCAGCAGTCAACAGGGGATGAACACTGAAGCTTTCTTT.

This chain connects TRBV11-2 to TRBJ1-3; D gene uncertain. The germline gives CDR1 SGHAT, CDR2 FQNNGV. This CDR3 contains 12 residues. The V gene lost 5 bases and the J gene lost 5 bases, with 7 bases spanning the gap. This CDR3 reads CASSPPRNTIYF. The CDR3 region has the DNA TGTGCCAGCAGCCCCCCTCGAAACACCATATATTTT.

This clone is classed as medium-sized. The V gene is TRBV12-1, the J gene TRBJ1-2; TRBD1, the D gene given by the table, was not confirmed from the DNA. TRBV12-1 is a pseudogene locus. CDR3 length equals 12 residues. CDR3 bases: TGTGCCAGCAGCCTGTACATATATGGCTACACCTTC. Encoded protein: CASSLYIYGYTF.

The V call is TRBV2, the J call TRBJ1-1; maybe TRBD1 (6 bases). V gave up 7 bases and J gave up 4 bases, with 16 bases separating them. CDR1 and CDR2 (germline): SNHLY, FYNNEI. The CDR3 extends over 14 amino acids. CDR3 DNA sequence: TGTGCCAGCAAGGAGGCAGGGGATGGCACTGAAGCTTTCTTT. It encodes CASKEAGDGTEAFF.